A selection of T cell receptor beta chains follows, all from one sample in a study of T cell responses to AZD1222 COVID-19 vaccine. Here immunoSEQ multiplex PCR was the method, and the copy in TCRdb shows in-frame clones only, minus some. The sample shows about 150,000 clones, roughly 91% of them seen only once. This material consisted of peripheral blood, taken on day 0 of AZD1222 vaccination. These receptors were taken from an adult in good health. Each CDR3 is given with its conserved first and last residue. A D gene is named only where the DNA matches it firmly. Some rows have no size entry. The others give once, few or many, or a class for an expanded clone.

J: TRBJ1-2
V: TRBV7-2
D: .
size: .
DNA: TGTGCCAGCACCCGATCGCGACTCGATGGCTACACCTTC
CDR3: CASTRSRLDGYTF

J: TRBJ1-6
V: TRBV5-1
D: TRBD1
size: .
DNA: TGCGCCAGCAGCCCGGTCGCCAGGGGGTCGGGATCACCCCTCCACTTT
CDR3: CASSPVARGSGSPLHF

J: TRBJ2-1
V: TRBV5-1
D: TRBD2
size: .
DNA: TGCGCCAGCAGCTTTTTACTAGCGGCGCAGTTCTTC
CDR3: CASSFLLAAQFF

J: TRBJ2-4
V: TRBV11-2
D: TRBD2
size: .
DNA: TGTGCCAGCAGCTTAGATAGACTAGCGGGAGGGGAGTACTTC
CDR3: CASSLDRLAGGEYF

J: TRBJ2-1
V: TRBV19
D: .
size: .
DNA: TGTGCCAGTAGTCAAGGATTCGCCGATGAGCAGTTCTTC
CDR3: CASSQGFADEQFF

J: TRBJ1-3
V: TRBV19
D: .
size: .
DNA: TGTGCCAGTAGTGTACAGGAGACCCCTGGAAACACCATATATTTT
CDR3: CASSVQETPGNTIYF

J: TRBJ2-2
V: TRBV7-9
D: .
size: few
DNA: TGTGCCAGCAGCCGTAGCGTCGAGAACACCGGGGAGCTGTTTTTT
CDR3: CASSRSVENTGELFF

J: TRBJ1-1
V: TRBV5-4
D: .
size: .
DNA: TGTGCCAGCAGCTTGGTGGGGGCCATGAACACTGAAGCTTTCTTT
CDR3: CASSLVGAMNTEAFF

J: TRBJ2-7
V: TRBV9
D: .
size: .
DNA: TGTGCCAGCAGCCCCTCGAACTCCTACGAGCAGTACTTC
CDR3: CASSPSNSYEQYF

J: TRBJ2-2
V: TRBV7-3
D: .
size: .
DNA: TGTGCCAGCAGCTCAGCCCTTTCCGGGGAGCTGTTTTTT
CDR3: CASSSALSGELFF

J: TRBJ1-4
V: TRBV5-1
D: .
size: .
DNA: TGCGCCAGCAGCCCTAGCGGGGGGGGCAGGAATGAAAAACTGTTTTTT
CDR3: CASSPSGGGRNEKLFF

J: TRBJ2-3
V: TRBV5-1
D: TRBD2
size: .
DNA: TGCGCCAGCAGCTTGGAAGTGGGAGGGCCTTTGAATACGCAGTATTTT
CDR3: CASSLEVGGPLNTQYF

J: TRBJ1-6
V: TRBV27
D: .
size: .
DNA: TGTGCCAGCAGTTCCCGAGGCTTTTTTTCACCCCTCCACTTT
CDR3: CASSSRGFFSPLHF

J: TRBJ1-5
V: TRBV27
D: TRBD1
size: .
DNA: TGTGCCAGCAGTTCCACACGGGACAGAATTCATCAGCCCCAGCATTTT
CDR3: CASSSTRDRIHQPQHF

J: TRBJ2-3
V: TRBV19
D: .
size: .
DNA: TGTGCCAGTAGTTTCCTCCAGGGGCCACGAGTGCCAGATACGCAGTATTTT
CDR3: CASSFLQGPRVPDTQYF

J: TRBJ2-2
V: TRBV10-1
D: TRBD2
size: .
DNA: TGCGCCAGCAAAGGTGGGATGAGTGGACTAGCGGGAACCACCGGGGAGCTGTTTTTT
CDR3: CASKGGMSGLAGTTGELFF

J: TRBJ2-5
V: TRBV3-1/TRBV3-2
D: .
size: .
DNA: TGTGCCAGCAGCCAACAGAGGAGAGAGACCCAGTACTTC
CDR3: CASSQQRRETQYF

J: TRBJ2-7
V: TRBV6-2/TRBV6-3
D: TRBD2
size: .
DNA: TGTGCCAGCAGTTTAGCGGGGGCGACCTACGAGCAGTACTTC
CDR3: CASSLAGATYEQYF

J: TRBJ1-5
V: TRBV10-3
D: TRBD1
size: once
DNA: TGTGCCATCAGTGGTGACAGGGGTAGTGACAATCAGCCCCAGCATTTT
CDR3: CAISGDRGSDNQPQHF

J: TRBJ1-2
V: TRBV19
D: .
size: .
DNA: TGTGCCAGTAGTATCGCGCAGGGGTCGTACTATGGCTACACCTTC
CDR3: CASSIAQGSYYGYTF

J: TRBJ2-7
V: TRBV24-1
D: .
size: .
DNA: TGTGCCACCAGTGATGGGGCGGGAAAAGCCTACGAGCAGTACTTC
CDR3: CATSDGAGKAYEQYF

J: TRBJ2-7
V: TRBV6-5
D: TRBD1
size: .
DNA: TGTGCCAGCAGTTTATGGACAGGGGGCTACGAGCAGTACTTC
CDR3: CASSLWTGGYEQYF

J: TRBJ1-4
V: TRBV6-1
D: .
size: .
DNA: TGTGCCAGCAGTGAATTAATCCACCGACAGGCCGAAAAACTGTTTTTT
CDR3: CASSELIHRQAEKLFF

J: TRBJ2-1
V: TRBV7-2
D: TRBD2
size: .
DNA: TGTGCCAGCAGCTCCGATAGCGGGAGTTCAGATGAGCAGTTCTTC
CDR3: CASSSDSGSSDEQFF

J: TRBJ2-7
V: TRBV6-5
D: .
size: few
DNA: TGTGCCAGCAGTTACCGGTCGGCAGAACTGACCTACGAGCAGTACTTC
CDR3: CASSYRSAELTYEQYF

J: TRBJ1-2
V: TRBV27
D: .
size: .
DNA: TGTGCCAGCAGTTTCGGCGGGCGGAACTATGGCTACACCTTC
CDR3: CASSFGGRNYGYTF

J: TRBJ2-1
V: TRBV19
D: .
size: .
DNA: TGTGCCAGTAGTATAGACAGACAGATGGGTGAGCAGTTCTTC
CDR3: CASSIDRQMGEQFF

J: TRBJ2-1
V: TRBV18
D: .
size: .
DNA: TGTGCCAGCTCACCTTCGGCTGGGCAGTTCTTC
CDR3: CASSPSAGQFF

J: TRBJ2-7
V: TRBV6-5
D: TRBD1
size: once
DNA: TGTGCCAGCAGTAAAACCTTGGACAGGTCCTACGAGCAGTACTTC
CDR3: CASSKTLDRSYEQYF

J: TRBJ2-5
V: TRBV6-6
D: .
size: .
DNA: TGTGCCAGCAGACCCAGGGGGGCGCCGCAAGAGACCCAGTACTTC
CDR3: CASRPRGAPQETQYF

J: TRBJ2-1
V: TRBV4-2
D: .
size: .
DNA: TGTGCCAGCATCCCGTACCGGGCCCACTACAATGAGCAGTTCTTC
CDR3: CASIPYRAHYNEQFF

J: TRBJ1-6
V: TRBV30
D: TRBD1
size: .
DNA: TGTGCCTGGGGACAGGGTACGTCACCCCTCCACTTT
CDR3: CAWGQGTSPLHF

J: TRBJ2-5
V: TRBV7-2
D: TRBD2
size: .
DNA: TGTGCCAGCAGACGTTCTAGCGGAGTCCAAGAGACCCAGTACTTC
CDR3: CASRRSSGVQETQYF

J: TRBJ1-1
V: TRBV24-1
D: .
size: .
DNA: TGTGCCACCACCTCTGACAGGAACACTGAAGCTTTCTTT
CDR3: CATTSDRNTEAFF

J: TRBJ1-5
V: TRBV6-5
D: .
size: .
DNA: TGTGCCAGCAGGGGTGTGGGAGGTCAGCCCCAGCATTTT
CDR3: CASRGVGGQPQHF

J: TRBJ1-5
V: TRBV7-3
D: .
size: .
DNA: TGTGCCAGCAGCTTGTCAGGCGATCAGCCCCAGCATTTT
CDR3: CASSLSGDQPQHF

J: TRBJ2-1
V: TRBV5-1
D: TRBD2
size: once
DNA: TGCGCCAGCAGCCGGAGACTAGCGGGAGGGAACAATGAGCAGTTCTTC
CDR3: CASSRRLAGGNNEQFF

J: TRBJ1-1
V: TRBV30
D: TRBD1
size: .
DNA: TGTGCCTGGAGTGATCGGGTCGGGACAGAATCCACTGAAGCTTTCTTT
CDR3: CAWSDRVGTESTEAFF

J: TRBJ1-2
V: TRBV9
D: .
size: .
DNA: TGTGCCAGCAGCCTCCTTCAGGACCGGGGCTACACCTTC
CDR3: CASSLLQDRGYTF

J: TRBJ1-3
V: TRBV7-8
D: .
size: .
DNA: TGTGCCAGCAGCCCACGGACAGACCTACCTTCCTCTGGAAACACCATATATTTT
CDR3: CASSPRTDLPSSGNTIYF